A selection of T cell receptor beta chains follows, all from one sample in a study of cytomegalovirus exposure and HLA in healthy donors. Clones were read by immunoSEQ multiplex PCR, and TCRdb kept only the in-frame ones, dropping some. Of fewer than 75,000 clones in the sample, 65% to 90% are singletons; the top ten hold around 4.1%. The specimen was PBMCs. The origin of the receptors is a man aged 25 to 45 in good health and CMV-seronegative. Each CDR3 is given with its conserved first and last residue. Each record gives: J gene, D gene, clone size, V gene, CDR3 DNA, CDR3 protein. A D gene is named only where the DNA matches it firmly. The listing skips clone size in some rows; elsewhere it reads once, few, many or a size class.

J: TRBJ1-1
D: .
size: once
V: TRBV7-2
DNA: TGTGCCAGCACCTTTACACCCCAGAACACTGAAGCTTTCTTT
CDR3: CASTFTPQNTEAFF

J: TRBJ1-2
D: TRBD1
size: few
V: TRBV6-1
DNA: TGTGCCAGCAGTGAAGCTACCGGGACAGGGGGGAATGGCTACACCTTC
CDR3: CASSEATGTGGNGYTF

J: TRBJ1-4
D: TRBD1
size: few
V: TRBV6-4
DNA: TGTGCCAGCAGATCGGACAGGGGAAGTGAAAAACTGTTTTTT
CDR3: CASRSDRGSEKLFF

J: TRBJ2-1
D: .
size: .
V: TRBV6-5
DNA: TGTGCCAGCAGTTTAGGAGGCAATGAGCAGTTCTTC
CDR3: CASSLGGNEQFF

J: TRBJ1-1
D: TRBD1
size: .
V: TRBV18
DNA: TGTGCCAGCTCTCGACAGGGGGCCCCGAACACTGAAGCTTTCTTT
CDR3: CASSRQGAPNTEAFF

J: TRBJ1-3
D: .
size: .
V: TRBV9
DNA: TGTGCCAGCAGCTCCGTAGTCTCTGGAAACACCATATATTTT
CDR3: CASSSVVSGNTIYF

J: TRBJ1-6
D: .
size: .
V: TRBV7-2
DNA: TGTGCCAGCAACCGGGACATAAATTCACCCCTCCACTTT
CDR3: CASNRDINSPLHF

J: TRBJ2-2
D: TRBD2
size: .
V: TRBV4-3
DNA: TGCGCCAGCAGCCAAGTTTCTAGCGGGAGGGCCATTACCGGGGAGCTGTTTTTT
CDR3: CASSQVSSGRAITGELFF

J: TRBJ2-1
D: .
size: .
V: TRBV15
DNA: TGTGCCACCAGCAGAGATCGGGAGTCATACAATGAGCAGTTCTTC
CDR3: CATSRDRESYNEQFF

J: TRBJ2-5
D: .
size: .
V: TRBV25-1
DNA: TGTGCCAGCAGTGCGATCAGGGAAGGGTGGGAGACCCAGTACTTC
CDR3: CASSAIREGWETQYF

J: TRBJ1-2
D: TRBD1
size: once
V: TRBV6-1
DNA: TGTGCCAGCTGCCAGGAGGACAGGGAAATATGTGGCTACACCTTC
CDR3: CASCQEDREICGYTF

J: TRBJ2-7
D: TRBD1
size: .
V: TRBV7-9
DNA: TGTTCCAGCAGCCCCGGGACAGCAGTCTACGAGCAGTACTTC
CDR3: CSSSPGTAVYEQYF

J: TRBJ1-4
D: TRBD1
size: .
V: TRBV7-9
DNA: TGTGCCAGCAGCTTAGGACAGGGTGGTGAAAAACTGTTTTTT
CDR3: CASSLGQGGEKLFF

J: TRBJ1-2
D: TRBD1
size: .
V: TRBV18
DNA: TGTGCCAGCTCGCCGTACAGGGGACCCAACTATGGCTACACCTTC
CDR3: CASSPYRGPNYGYTF

J: TRBJ2-2
D: .
size: .
V: TRBV27
DNA: TGTGCCAGCAGTTTAATTGCGGGATCCCCCGTCGGGGAGCTGTTTTTT
CDR3: CASSLIAGSPVGELFF

J: TRBJ2-7
D: TRBD2
size: .
V: TRBV19
DNA: TGTGCCAGTAGTATCCCCCAGCGGGGCTTCGAGCAGTACTTC
CDR3: CASSIPQRGFEQYF

J: TRBJ2-5
D: TRBD2
size: .
V: TRBV6-5
DNA: TGTGCCAGCAGTTACTCGACTAGCGGGGGCGAAGAGACCCAGTACTTC
CDR3: CASSYSTSGGEETQYF

J: TRBJ2-3
D: TRBD2
size: .
V: TRBV5-8
DNA: TGTGCCAGCAGCCGCGGGTTACTAGCGGGAGGAAACGCAGATACGCAGTATTTT
CDR3: CASSRGLLAGGNADTQYF

J: TRBJ2-1
D: .
size: .
V: TRBV5-5
DNA: TGTGCCAGCAGCTTGGTGTCTAGCGTCACCTTCCGCAATGAGCAGTTCTTC
CDR3: CASSLVSSVTFRNEQFF

J: TRBJ1-2
D: TRBD1
size: few
V: TRBV6-5
DNA: TGTGCCAGCAGTTACTTGACAGGGGACAACTATGGCTACACCTTC
CDR3: CASSYLTGDNYGYTF

J: TRBJ2-1
D: TRBD2
size: once
V: TRBV13
DNA: TGTGCCAGCAGCTCCCTTAGCGGGTTCTACAATGAGCAGTTCTTC
CDR3: CASSSLSGFYNEQFF

J: TRBJ2-7
D: .
size: medium-sized
V: TRBV19
DNA: TGTGCCAGTAGTGGGGACAATACCTACGAGCAGTACTTC
CDR3: CASSGDNTYEQYF

J: TRBJ2-1
D: .
size: .
V: TRBV11-2
DNA: TGTGCCAGCAGTTTAAAGGGGGGGGCCTACAATGAGCAGTTCTTC
CDR3: CASSLKGGAYNEQFF

J: TRBJ1-6
D: .
size: .
V: TRBV6-1
DNA: TGTGCCAGCAGTGAAGCTAGCGGGGGTTGGGATTCACCCCTCCACTTT
CDR3: CASSEASGGWDSPLHF

J: TRBJ1-1
D: .
size: .
V: TRBV10-2
DNA: TGCGCCAGCAGTGAACGGGGCAGGGGTATCTTTGAAGCTTTCTTT
CDR3: CASSERGRGIFEAFF

J: TRBJ1-5
D: TRBD1
size: .
V: TRBV7-9
DNA: TGTGCCAGCAGCTTAGAAGGACAGGGTGGCAATCAGCCCCAGCATTTT
CDR3: CASSLEGQGGNQPQHF

J: TRBJ1-1
D: .
size: .
V: TRBV2
DNA: TGTGCCAGCAGTTATACATTGGGGACTGAAGCCTTCTTT
CDR3: CASSYTLGTEAFF

J: TRBJ1-6
D: TRBD1
size: .
V: TRBV10-2
DNA: TGCGCCAGCCAGGGGGATTATTCACCCCTCCACTTT
CDR3: CASQGDYSPLHF

J: TRBJ2-1
D: TRBD2
size: .
V: TRBV25-1
DNA: TGTGCCAGCAGTTCGGGACTAGCGGGAAAAGGCCCCTACAATGAGCAGTTCTTC
CDR3: CASSSGLAGKGPYNEQFF

J: TRBJ2-7
D: .
size: .
V: TRBV12-5
DNA: TGTGCTAGTGGTTTGGTACTCGAGGGCAGGGGGGACGAGCAGTACTTC
CDR3: CASGLVLEGRGDEQYF

J: TRBJ1-4
D: .
size: .
V: TRBV7-2
DNA: TGTGCCAGCAGCTTAGTCGGCGGGGGAGGGGAAAAACTGTTTTTT
CDR3: CASSLVGGGGEKLFF

J: TRBJ2-2
D: .
size: .
V: TRBV6-5
DNA: TGTGCCAGCAGCCCCCTCCGAGCGAACACCGGGGAGCTGTTTTTT
CDR3: CASSPLRANTGELFF

J: TRBJ1-1
D: .
size: .
V: TRBV5-3
DNA: TGTGCCAGAAGCTTGGCCGGTAGAGGAGGTAACACTGAAGCTTTCTTT
CDR3: CARSLAGRGGNTEAFF

J: TRBJ1-4
D: TRBD1
size: .
V: TRBV9
DNA: TGTGCCAGCAGTGAAACAGGGGGTTCTAATGAAAAACTGTTTTTT
CDR3: CASSETGGSNEKLFF

J: TRBJ1-2
D: .
size: .
V: TRBV7-2
DNA: TGTGCCAGCAGCTTATACCGAGCTAACTATGGCTACACCTTC
CDR3: CASSLYRANYGYTF

J: TRBJ2-7
D: TRBD1
size: .
V: TRBV23-1
DNA: TGCGCCAGCAGTTTAGACAGGGGCTACGAGCAGTACTTC
CDR3: CASSLDRGYEQYF

J: TRBJ2-7
D: TRBD1
size: .
V: TRBV11-2
DNA: TGTGCCAGCAGCTTAGATCAGGGACAGGGGAAGGGGGCGGACTACGAGCAGTACTTC
CDR3: CASSLDQGQGKGADYEQYF

J: TRBJ2-1
D: .
size: .
V: TRBV4-3
DNA: TGCGCCAGCAGCCAAGATGAGGGGGAGCGTACCTCCTACAATGAGCAGTTCTTC
CDR3: CASSQDEGERTSYNEQFF

J: TRBJ2-1
D: .
size: once
V: TRBV7-2
DNA: TGTGCCAGCAGCTTACCCTGGGGCGGGACGGCTCCGTTCTTC
CDR3: CASSLPWGGTAPFF

J: TRBJ2-1
D: TRBD2
size: .
V: TRBV2
DNA: TGTGCCAGCAGGGGACTACTTATTCTGTTCTTC
CDR3: CASRGLLILFF

J: TRBJ2-3
D: TRBD2
size: .
V: TRBV9
DNA: TGTGCCAGCAGCGTAAGCGGGGGGAGCACAGATACGCAGTATTTT
CDR3: CASSVSGGSTDTQYF

J: TRBJ2-3
D: TRBD2
size: .
V: TRBV19
DNA: TGTGCCAGTAGTATCGCGGGGGGGACAGATACGCAGTATTTT
CDR3: CASSIAGGTDTQYF

J: TRBJ1-1
D: .
size: few
V: TRBV5-4
DNA: TGTGCCAGCAGCTTGGAACTAGGTGAAGCTTTCTTT
CDR3: CASSLELGEAFF

J: TRBJ2-2
D: TRBD1
size: .
V: TRBV7-9
DNA: TGTTCCAGCAGCTCGGGACAGTCGAACACCGGGGAGCTGTTTTTT
CDR3: CSSSSGQSNTGELFF

J: TRBJ2-5
D: .
size: once
V: TRBV18
DNA: TGTGCCAGCTCACAGCAACAGGGCCCGGGGGAGACCCAGTACTTC
CDR3: CASSQQQGPGETQYF

J: TRBJ2-2
D: TRBD2
size: few
V: TRBV19
DNA: TGTGCCAGTACCCGACTAGCGGGAGTTACCGGGGAGCTGTTTTTT
CDR3: CASTRLAGVTGELFF

J: TRBJ2-2
D: TRBD2
size: .
V: TRBV5-5
DNA: TGTGCCAGCAGCTTGGATCGCCCAACGGGAGGGGGCACCGGGGAGCTGTTTTTT
CDR3: CASSLDRPTGGGTGELFF

J: TRBJ2-7
D: .
size: .
V: TRBV27
DNA: TGTGCCAGCAGTGCAATGCCGAGGAGGGGATCTTCCTACGAGCAGTACTTC
CDR3: CASSAMPRRGSSYEQYF

J: TRBJ2-7
D: TRBD1
size: .
V: TRBV28
DNA: TGTGCCAGCAGTTTCCGGGGAGCCGGGACAGGGTTTCGCGAGCAGTACTTC
CDR3: CASSFRGAGTGFREQYF

J: TRBJ2-1
D: TRBD2
size: .
V: TRBV5-1
DNA: TGCGCCAGCAGCTTGGGCGGGGGGGTTAATGAGCAGTTCTTC
CDR3: CASSLGGGVNEQFF

J: TRBJ1-5
D: TRBD1
size: once
V: TRBV19
DNA: TGTGCCAGTAGTATGGGTACAGGGGGCGCAGGAAATCAGCCCCAGCATTTT
CDR3: CASSMGTGGAGNQPQHF

J: TRBJ2-6
D: .
size: .
V: TRBV30
DNA: TGTGCCTGGAGTGTACCGGGGACTGGGGCCAACGTCCTGACTTTC
CDR3: CAWSVPGTGANVLTF

J: TRBJ2-2
D: .
size: .
V: TRBV6-5
DNA: TGTGCCAGCAGTTACGTGACATTCGGGGAGCTGTTTTTT
CDR3: CASSYVTFGELFF

J: TRBJ1-4
D: TRBD1
size: .
V: TRBV7-9
DNA: TGTGCCAGCAGCCTAACCGGGACAGGGAATGAAAAACTGTTTTTT
CDR3: CASSLTGTGNEKLFF

J: TRBJ1-1
D: .
size: .
V: TRBV7-2
DNA: TGTGCCAGCAGCCCCAGTGCCACTGAAGCTTTCTTT
CDR3: CASSPSATEAFF

J: TRBJ1-1
D: TRBD1
size: .
V: TRBV6-1
DNA: TGTGCCAGCAGTTGGACAGGGCAGAGCACTGAAGCTTTCTTT
CDR3: CASSWTGQSTEAFF

J: TRBJ1-5
D: TRBD1
size: .
V: TRBV13
DNA: TGTGCCAGCAGCAAACAGGGACAGGCGGATCAGCCCCAGCATTTT
CDR3: CASSKQGQADQPQHF

J: TRBJ2-3
D: .
size: .
V: TRBV7-2
DNA: TGTGCCAGCAGCTTAAGGGTAGGAGGGGTGCCAGATACGCAGTATTTT
CDR3: CASSLRVGGVPDTQYF